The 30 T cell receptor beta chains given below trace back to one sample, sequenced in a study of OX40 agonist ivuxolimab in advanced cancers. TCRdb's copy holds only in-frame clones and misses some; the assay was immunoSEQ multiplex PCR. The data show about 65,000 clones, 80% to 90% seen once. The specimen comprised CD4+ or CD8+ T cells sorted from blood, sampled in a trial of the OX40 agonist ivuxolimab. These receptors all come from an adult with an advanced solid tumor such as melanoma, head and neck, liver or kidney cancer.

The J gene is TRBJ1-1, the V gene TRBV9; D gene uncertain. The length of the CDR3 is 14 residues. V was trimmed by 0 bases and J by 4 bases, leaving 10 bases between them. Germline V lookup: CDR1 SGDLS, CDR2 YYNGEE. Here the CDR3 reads CASSVDGFGTEAFF. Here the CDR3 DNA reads TGTGCCAGCAGCGTAGACGGGTTTGGCACTGAAGCTTTCTTT.

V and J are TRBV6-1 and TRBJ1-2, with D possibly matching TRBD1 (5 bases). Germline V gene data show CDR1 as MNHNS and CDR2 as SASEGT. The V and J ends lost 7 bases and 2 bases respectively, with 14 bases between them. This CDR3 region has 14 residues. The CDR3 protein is CASTEVGGNYGYTF. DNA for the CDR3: TGTGCCAGCACCGAAGTTGGGGGGAACTATGGCTACACCTTC.

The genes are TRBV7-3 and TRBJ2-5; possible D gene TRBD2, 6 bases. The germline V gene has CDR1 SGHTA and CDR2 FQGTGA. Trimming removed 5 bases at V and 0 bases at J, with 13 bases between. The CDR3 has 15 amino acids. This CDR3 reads CASSPDAGHQETQYF. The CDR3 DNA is TGTGCCAGCAGCCCGGACGCGGGGCACCAAGAGACCCAGTACTTC.

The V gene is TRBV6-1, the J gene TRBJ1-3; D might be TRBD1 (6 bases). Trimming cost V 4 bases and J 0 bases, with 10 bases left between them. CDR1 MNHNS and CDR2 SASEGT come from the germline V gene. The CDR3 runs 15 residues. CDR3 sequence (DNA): TGTGCCAGCAGTGGAACAGGGCACTCTGGAAACACCATATATTTT. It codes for CASSGTGHSGNTIYF.

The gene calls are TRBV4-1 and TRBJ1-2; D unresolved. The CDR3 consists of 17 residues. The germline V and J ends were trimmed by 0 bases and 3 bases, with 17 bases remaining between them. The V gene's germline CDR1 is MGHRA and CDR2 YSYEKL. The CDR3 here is CASSQDQRQDPYYGYTF. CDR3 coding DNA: TGCGCCAGCAGCCAAGATCAACGGCAGGATCCATACTATGGCTACACCTTC.

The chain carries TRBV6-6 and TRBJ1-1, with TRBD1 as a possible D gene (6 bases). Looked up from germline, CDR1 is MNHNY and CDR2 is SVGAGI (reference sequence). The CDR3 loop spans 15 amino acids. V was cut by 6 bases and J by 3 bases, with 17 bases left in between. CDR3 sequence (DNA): TGTGCCAGCAGGGGGTTGGGGGGGCGTCACACTGAAGCTTTCTTT. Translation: CASRGLGGRHTEAFF.

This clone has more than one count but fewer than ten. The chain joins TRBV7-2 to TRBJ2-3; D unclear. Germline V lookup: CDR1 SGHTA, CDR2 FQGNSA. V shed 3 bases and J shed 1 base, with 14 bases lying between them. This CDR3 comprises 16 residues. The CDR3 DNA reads TGTGCCAGCAGCTTCCCCACCCTAGGACGCACAGATACGCAGTATTTT. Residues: CASSFPTLGRTDTQYF. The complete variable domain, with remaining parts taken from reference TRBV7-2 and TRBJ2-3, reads GAGVSQSPSNKVTEKGKDVELRCDPISGHTALYWYRQSLGQGLEFLIYFQGNSAPDKSGLPSDRFSAERTGGSVSTLTIQRTQQEDSAVYLCASSFPTLGRTDTQYFGPGTRLTVL.

CDR3 amino acids: CAWSEARPTPSEQFF. Written as DNA, the CDR3 is TGTGCCTGGAGTGAAGCGCGGCCGACACCTAGTGAGCAGTTCTTC. The chain uses TRBV30 and TRBJ2-1; no reliable D call. CDR3 length: 15 amino acids. Germline loops: CDR1 GTSNPN, CDR2 SVGIG (reference sequence). Trimming pared 1 base from V and 9 bases from J, leaving 19 bases between.

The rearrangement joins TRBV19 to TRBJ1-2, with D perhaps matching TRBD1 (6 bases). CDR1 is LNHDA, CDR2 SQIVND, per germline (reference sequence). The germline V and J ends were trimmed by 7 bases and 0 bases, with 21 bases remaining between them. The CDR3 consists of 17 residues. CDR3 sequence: CASISQGRFVPNYGYTF. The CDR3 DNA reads TGTGCCAGTATATCCCAGGGGCGGTTCGTCCCTAACTATGGCTACACCTTC.

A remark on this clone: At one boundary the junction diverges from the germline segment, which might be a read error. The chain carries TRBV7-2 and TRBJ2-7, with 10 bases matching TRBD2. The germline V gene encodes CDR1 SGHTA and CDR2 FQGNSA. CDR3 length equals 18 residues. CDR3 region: CASSQLAGLSGVSHEQYF. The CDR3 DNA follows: TGTGCCAGCAGCCAACTAGCGGGGCTATCGGGGGTCTCCCACGAGCAGTACTTC.

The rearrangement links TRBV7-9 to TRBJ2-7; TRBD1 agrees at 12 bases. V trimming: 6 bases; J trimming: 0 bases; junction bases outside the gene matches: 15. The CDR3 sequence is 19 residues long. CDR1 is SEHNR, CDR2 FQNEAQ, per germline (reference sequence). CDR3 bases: TGTGCCAGCAGTCCCGGGACAGGGGGCGGGTATTATTCCTCCTACGAGCAGTACTTC. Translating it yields CASSPGTGGGYYSSYEQYF.

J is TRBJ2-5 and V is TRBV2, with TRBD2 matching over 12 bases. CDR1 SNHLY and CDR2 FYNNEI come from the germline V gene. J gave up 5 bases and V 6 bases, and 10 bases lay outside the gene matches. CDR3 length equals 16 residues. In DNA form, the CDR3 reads TGTGCCAGCAGCCTTCTATCTGGACTAGCGGGGGAGACCCAGTACTTC. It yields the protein CASSLLSGLAGETQYF. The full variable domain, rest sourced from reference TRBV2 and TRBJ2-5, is EPEVTQTPSHQVTQMGQEVILRCVPISNHLYFYWYRQILGQKVEFLVSFYNNEISEKSEIFDDQFSVERPDGSNFTLKIRSTKLEDSAMYFCASSLLSGLAGETQYFGPGTRLLVL.

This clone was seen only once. Here the CDR3 reads CASSLGEGNTGELFF. CDR3 nucleotide sequence: TGTGCCAGCAGCTTAGGAGAGGGAAACACCGGGGAGCTGTTTTTT. This chain connects TRBV11-3 to TRBJ2-2; D might be TRBD2 (5 bases). V was pared by 1 base and J by 2 bases, with 8 bases between. Germline loops: CDR1 SGHNT, CDR2 YENEEA. The CDR3 is 15 amino acids. Looking up the rest from reference TRBV11-3 and TRBJ2-2 gives the full variable domain: EAGVVQSPRYKIIEKKQPVAFWCNPISGHNTLYWYLQNLGQGPELLIRYENEEAVDDSQLPKDRFSAERLKGVDSTLKIQPAELGDSAVYLCASSLGEGNTGELFFGEGSRLTVL.

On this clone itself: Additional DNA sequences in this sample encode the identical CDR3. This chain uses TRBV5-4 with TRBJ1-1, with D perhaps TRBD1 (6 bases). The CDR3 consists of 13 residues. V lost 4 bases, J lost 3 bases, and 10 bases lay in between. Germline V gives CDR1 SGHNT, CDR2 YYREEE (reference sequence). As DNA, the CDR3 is TGTGCCAGCAGCGGGGGGACACACACTGAAGCTTTCTTT. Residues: CASSGGTHTEAFF.

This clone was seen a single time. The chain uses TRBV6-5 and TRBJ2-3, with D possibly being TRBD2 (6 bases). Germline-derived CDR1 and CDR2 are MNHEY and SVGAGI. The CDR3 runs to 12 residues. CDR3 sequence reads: CVLGGTRDTQYF. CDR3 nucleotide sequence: TGTGTCTTGGGCGGGACGCGGGATACGCAGTATTTT.

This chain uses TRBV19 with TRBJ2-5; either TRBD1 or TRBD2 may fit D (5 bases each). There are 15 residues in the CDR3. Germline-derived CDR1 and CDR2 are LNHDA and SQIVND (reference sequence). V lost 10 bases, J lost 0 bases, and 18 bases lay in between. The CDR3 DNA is TGTGCCACCCCCCCAGGTTGGGACGACCAAGAGACCCAGTACTTC. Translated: CATPPGWDDQETQYF.

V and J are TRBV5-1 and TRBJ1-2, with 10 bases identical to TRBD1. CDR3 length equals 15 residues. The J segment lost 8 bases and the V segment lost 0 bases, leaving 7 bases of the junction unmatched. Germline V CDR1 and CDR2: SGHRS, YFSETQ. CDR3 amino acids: CASSLALTGGRGYTF. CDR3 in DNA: TGCGCCAGCAGCTTGGCCTTGACAGGGGGCCGGGGCTACACCTTC.

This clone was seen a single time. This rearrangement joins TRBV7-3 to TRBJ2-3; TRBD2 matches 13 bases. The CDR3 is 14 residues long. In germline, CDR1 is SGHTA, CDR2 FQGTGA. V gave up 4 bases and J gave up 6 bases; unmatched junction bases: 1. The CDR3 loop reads CASSSGLAGDTQYF. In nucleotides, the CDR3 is TGTGCCAGCAGCTCGGGACTAGCGGGGGATACGCAGTATTTT.

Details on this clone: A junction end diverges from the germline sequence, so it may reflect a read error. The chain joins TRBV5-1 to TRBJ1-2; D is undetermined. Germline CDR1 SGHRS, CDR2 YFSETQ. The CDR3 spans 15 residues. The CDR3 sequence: CASSLDGLAGYAYTF. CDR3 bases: TGCGCCAGCAGCTTGGACGGGTTGGCGGGATATGCCTACACCTTC.

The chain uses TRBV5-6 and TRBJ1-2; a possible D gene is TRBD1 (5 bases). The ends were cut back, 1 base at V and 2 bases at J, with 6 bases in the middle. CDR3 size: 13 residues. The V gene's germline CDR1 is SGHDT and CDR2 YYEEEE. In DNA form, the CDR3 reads TGTGCCAGCAGCTTGCAGGGCAACTATGGCTACACCTTC. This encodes CASSLQGNYGYTF.

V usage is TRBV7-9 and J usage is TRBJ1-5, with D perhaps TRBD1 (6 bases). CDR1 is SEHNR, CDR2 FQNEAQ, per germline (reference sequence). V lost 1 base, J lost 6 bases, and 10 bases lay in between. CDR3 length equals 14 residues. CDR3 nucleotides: TGTGCCAGCAGCTTAGAAGGGGGGGCTCAGCCCCAGCATTTT. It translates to CASSLEGGAQPQHF.

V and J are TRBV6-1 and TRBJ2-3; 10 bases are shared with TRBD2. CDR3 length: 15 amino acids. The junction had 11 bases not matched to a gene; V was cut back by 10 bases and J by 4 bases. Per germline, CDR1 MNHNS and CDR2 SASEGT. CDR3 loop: CATTSGGALSDTQYF. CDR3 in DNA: TGTGCCACCACGAGCGGGGGGGCCTTGTCAGATACGCAGTATTTT.

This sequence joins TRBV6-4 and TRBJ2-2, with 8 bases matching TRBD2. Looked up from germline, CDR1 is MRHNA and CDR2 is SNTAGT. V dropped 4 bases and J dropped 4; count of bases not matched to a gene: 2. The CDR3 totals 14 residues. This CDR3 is CASSVAGGTGELFF. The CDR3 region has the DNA TGTGCCAGCAGTGTTGCGGGGGGCACCGGGGAGCTGTTTTTT.

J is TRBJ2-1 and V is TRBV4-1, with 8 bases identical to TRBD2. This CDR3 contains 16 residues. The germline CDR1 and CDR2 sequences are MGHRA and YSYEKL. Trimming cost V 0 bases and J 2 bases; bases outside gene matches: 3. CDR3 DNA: TGCGCCAGCAGCCAAGATCTTAGCGGGGCCTACAATGAGCAGTTCTTC. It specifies CASSQDLSGAYNEQFF.

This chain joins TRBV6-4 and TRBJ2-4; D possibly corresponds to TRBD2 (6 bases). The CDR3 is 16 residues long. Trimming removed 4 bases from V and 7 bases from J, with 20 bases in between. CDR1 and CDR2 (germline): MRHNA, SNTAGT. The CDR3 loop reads CASSALQAGKWNIQYF. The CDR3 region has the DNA TGTGCCAGCAGTGCCTTACAGGCGGGGAAGTGGAACATTCAGTACTTC.

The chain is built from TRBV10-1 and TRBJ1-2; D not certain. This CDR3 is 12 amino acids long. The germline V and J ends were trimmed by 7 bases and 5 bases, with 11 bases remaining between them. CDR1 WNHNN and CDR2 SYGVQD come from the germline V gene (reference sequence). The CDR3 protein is CASIAQDYGYTF. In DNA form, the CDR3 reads TGCGCCAGCATAGCTCAGGATTATGGCTACACCTTC.

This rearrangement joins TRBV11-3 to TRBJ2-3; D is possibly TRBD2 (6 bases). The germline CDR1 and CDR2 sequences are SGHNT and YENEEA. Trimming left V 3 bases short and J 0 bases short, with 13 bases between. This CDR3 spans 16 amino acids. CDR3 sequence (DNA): TGTGCCAGCAGCTTGGGAACTAGCCCTAGCACAGATACGCAGTATTTT. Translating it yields CASSLGTSPSTDTQYF. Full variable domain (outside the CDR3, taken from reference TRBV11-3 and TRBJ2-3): EAGVVQSPRYKIIEKKQPVAFWCNPISGHNTLYWYLQNLGQGPELLIRYENEEAVDDSQLPKDRFSAERLKGVDSTLKIQPAELGDSAVYLCASSLGTSPSTDTQYFGPGTRLTVL.

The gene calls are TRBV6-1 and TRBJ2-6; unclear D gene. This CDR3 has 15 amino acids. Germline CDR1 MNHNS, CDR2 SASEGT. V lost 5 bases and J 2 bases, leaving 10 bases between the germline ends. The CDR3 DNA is TGTGCCAGCAGTCCCCTGGATGCTGGGGCCAACGTCCTGACTTTC. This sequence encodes CASSPLDAGANVLTF.

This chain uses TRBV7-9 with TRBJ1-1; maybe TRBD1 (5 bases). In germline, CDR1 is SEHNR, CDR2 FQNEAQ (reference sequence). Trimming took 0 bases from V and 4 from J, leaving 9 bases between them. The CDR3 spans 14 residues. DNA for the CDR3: TGTGCCAGCAGCTTAGCGACCGGGGGCACTGAAGCTTTCTTT. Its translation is CASSLATGGTEAFF.

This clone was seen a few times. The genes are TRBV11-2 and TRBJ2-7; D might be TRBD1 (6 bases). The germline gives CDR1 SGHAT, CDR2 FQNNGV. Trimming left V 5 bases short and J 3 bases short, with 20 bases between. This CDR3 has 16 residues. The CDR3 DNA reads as TGTGCCAGCAGCCCGAGTCTCTCGGACAGAAACTACGAGCAGTACTTC. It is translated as CASSPSLSDRNYEQYF.